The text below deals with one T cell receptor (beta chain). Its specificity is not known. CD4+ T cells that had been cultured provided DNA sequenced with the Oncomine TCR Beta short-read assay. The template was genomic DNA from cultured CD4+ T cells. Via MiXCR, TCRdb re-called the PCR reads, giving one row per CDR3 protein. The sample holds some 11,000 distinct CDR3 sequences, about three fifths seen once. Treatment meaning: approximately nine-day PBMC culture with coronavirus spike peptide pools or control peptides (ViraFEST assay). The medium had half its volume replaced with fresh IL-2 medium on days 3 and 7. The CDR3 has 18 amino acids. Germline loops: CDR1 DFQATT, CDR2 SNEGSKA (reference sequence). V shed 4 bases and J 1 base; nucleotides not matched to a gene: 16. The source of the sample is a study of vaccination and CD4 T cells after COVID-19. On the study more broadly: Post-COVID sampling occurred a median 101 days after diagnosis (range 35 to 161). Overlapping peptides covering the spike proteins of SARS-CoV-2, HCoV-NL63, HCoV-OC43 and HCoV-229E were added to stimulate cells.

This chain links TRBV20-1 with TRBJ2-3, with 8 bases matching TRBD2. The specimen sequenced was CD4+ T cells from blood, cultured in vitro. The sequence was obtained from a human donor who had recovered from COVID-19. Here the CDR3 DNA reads TGCAGTGCTAAGGTGGAGGGGCGGGAGGTGTATGGCACAGATACGCAGTATTTT. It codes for CSAKVEGREVYGTDTQYF.